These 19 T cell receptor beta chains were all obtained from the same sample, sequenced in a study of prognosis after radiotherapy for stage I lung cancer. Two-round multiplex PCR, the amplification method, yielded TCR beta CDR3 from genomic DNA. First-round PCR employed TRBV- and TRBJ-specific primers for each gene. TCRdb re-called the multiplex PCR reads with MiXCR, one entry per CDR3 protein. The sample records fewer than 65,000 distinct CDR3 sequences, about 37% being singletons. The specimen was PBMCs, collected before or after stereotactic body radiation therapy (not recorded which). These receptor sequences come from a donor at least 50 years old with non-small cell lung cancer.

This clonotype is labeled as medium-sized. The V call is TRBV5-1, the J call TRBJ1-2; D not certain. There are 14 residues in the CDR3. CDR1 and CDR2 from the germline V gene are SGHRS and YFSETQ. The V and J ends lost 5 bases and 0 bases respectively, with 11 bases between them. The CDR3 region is CASSQSLTNYGYTF. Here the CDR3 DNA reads TGCGCCAGCAGTCAAAGTCTAACTAACTATGGCTACACCTTC.

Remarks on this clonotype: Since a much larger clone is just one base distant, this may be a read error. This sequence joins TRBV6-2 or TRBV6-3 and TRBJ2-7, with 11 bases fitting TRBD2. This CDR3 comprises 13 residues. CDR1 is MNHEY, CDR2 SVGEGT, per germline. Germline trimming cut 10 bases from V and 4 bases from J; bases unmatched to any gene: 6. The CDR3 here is CATLGLAVYEQYF. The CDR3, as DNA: TGTGCCACCCTGGGACTAGCGGTTTACGAGCAGTACTTC.

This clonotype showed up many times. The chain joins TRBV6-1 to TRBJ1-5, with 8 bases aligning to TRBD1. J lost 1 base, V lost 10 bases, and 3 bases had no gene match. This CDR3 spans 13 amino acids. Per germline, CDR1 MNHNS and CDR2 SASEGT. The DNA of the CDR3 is TGTGCCACCCGACAGGGGAGCAATCAGCCCCAGCATTTT. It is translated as CATRQGSNQPQHF.

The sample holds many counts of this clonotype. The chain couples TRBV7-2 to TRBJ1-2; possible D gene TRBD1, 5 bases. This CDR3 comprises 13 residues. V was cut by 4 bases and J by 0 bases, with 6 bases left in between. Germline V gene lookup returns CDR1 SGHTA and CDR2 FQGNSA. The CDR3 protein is CASSSGPNYGYTF. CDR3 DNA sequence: TGTGCCAGCAGCTCAGGGCCTAACTATGGCTACACCTTC.

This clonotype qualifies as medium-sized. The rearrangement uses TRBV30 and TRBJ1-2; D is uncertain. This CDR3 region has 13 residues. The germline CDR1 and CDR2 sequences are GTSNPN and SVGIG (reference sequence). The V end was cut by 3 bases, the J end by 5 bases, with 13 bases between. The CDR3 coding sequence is TGTGCCTGGAGAACAACAGCATCTTATGGCTACACCTTC. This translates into CAWRTTASYGYTF.

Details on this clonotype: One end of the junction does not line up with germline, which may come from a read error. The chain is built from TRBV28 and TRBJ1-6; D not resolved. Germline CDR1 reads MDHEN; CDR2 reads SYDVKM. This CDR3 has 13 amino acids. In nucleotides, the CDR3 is TGTGCCAGCAGCGCCGGGATACGAACCCCCCTCCAATTT. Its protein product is CASSAGIRTPLQF.

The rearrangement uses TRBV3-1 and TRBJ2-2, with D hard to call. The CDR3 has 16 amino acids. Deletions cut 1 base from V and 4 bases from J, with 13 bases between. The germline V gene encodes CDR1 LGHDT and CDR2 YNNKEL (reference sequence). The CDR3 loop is CASSQVRPHVTGELFF. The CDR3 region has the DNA TGTGCCAGCAGCCAAGTAAGGCCCCATGTCACCGGGGAGCTGTTTTTT.

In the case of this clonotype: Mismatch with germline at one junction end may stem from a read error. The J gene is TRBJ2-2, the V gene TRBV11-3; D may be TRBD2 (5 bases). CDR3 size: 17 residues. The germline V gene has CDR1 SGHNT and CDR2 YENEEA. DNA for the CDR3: TGTGCCAGCAGCTTCGAATCGACGAAGTGGCGCACCGGGGATCTGTTTTTT. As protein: CASSFESTKWRTGDLFF.

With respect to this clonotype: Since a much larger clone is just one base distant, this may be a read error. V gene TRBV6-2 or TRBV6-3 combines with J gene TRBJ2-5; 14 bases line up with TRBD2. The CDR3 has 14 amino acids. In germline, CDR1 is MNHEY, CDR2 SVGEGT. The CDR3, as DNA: TGTTCCAGCATCGGGACTAGCGGGAGTGAGACCCAGTACTTC. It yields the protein CSSIGTSGSETQYF.

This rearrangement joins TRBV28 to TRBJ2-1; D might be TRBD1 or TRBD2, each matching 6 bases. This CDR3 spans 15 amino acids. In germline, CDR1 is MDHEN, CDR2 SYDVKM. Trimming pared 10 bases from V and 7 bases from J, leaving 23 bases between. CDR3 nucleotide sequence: TGTGCCATCGTGACGGCAGCTGGAGGGGGGAATGAGCAGTTCTTC. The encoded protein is CAIVTAAGGGNEQFF. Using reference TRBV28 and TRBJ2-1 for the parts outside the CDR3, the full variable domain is DVKVTQSSRYLVKRTGEKVFLECVQDMDHENMFWYRQDPGLGLRLIYFSYDVKMKEKGDIPEGYSVSREKKERFSLILESASTNQTSMYLCAIVTAAGGGNEQFFGPGTRLTVL.

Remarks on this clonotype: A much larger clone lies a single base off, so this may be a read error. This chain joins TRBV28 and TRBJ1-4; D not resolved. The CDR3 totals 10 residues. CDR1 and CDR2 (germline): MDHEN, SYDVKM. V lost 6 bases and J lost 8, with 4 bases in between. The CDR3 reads CASSSEKLFF. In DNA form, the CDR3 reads TGTGCCAGCAGCAGCGAAAAACTGTTTTTT.

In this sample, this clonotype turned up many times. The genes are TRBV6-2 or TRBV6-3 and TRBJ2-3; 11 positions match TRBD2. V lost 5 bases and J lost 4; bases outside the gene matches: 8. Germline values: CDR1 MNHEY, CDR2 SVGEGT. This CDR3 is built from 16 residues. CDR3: CASSRFSGRAPDTQYF. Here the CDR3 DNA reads TGTGCCAGCAGTCGCTTTAGCGGGAGGGCCCCAGATACGCAGTATTTT.

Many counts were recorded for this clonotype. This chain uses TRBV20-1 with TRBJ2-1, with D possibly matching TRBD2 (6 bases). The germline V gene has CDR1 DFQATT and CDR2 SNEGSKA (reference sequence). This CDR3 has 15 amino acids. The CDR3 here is CSAQPHGGSYNEQFF. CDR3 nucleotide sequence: TGCAGCGCCCAACCCCACGGGGGCTCCTACAATGAGCAGTTCTTC.

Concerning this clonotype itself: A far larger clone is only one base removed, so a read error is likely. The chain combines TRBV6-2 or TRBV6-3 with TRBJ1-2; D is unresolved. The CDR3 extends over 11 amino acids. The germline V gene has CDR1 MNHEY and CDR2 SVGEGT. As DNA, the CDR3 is TGTGCCAGCAGAACGGACTATGCCTACACCTTC. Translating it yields CASRTDYAYTF.

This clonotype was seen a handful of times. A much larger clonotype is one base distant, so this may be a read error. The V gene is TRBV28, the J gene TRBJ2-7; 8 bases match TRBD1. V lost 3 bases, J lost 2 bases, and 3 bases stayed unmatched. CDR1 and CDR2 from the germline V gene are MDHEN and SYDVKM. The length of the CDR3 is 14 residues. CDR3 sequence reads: CASSFGTGAYEQYF. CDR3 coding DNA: TGTGCCAGCAGTTTCGGGACAGGAGCCTACGAGCAGTACTTC.

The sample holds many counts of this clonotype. As DNA, the CDR3 is TGTGCCAGCAGTCTCGCGGGGACTGGAAACACCATATATTTT. It is translated as CASSLAGTGNTIYF. J is TRBJ1-3 and V is TRBV3-1; D ambiguous. Germline CDR1 and CDR2: LGHDT and YNNKEL (reference sequence). The CDR3 is 14 amino acids. Between the trimmed V and J ends, which lost 6 bases and 2 bases, there was a span of 11 bases.

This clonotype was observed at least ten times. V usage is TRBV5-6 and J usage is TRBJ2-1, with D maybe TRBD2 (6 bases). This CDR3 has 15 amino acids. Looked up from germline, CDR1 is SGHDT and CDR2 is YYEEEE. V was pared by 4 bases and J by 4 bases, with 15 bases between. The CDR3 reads CASSPGVADYNEQFF. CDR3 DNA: TGTGCCAGCAGCCCTGGGGTAGCGGATTACAATGAGCAGTTCTTC.

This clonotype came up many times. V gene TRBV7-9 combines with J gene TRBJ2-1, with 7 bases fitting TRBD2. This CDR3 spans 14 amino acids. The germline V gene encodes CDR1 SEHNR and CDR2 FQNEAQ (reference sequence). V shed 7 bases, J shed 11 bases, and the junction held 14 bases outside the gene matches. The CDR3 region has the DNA TGTGCCAGCACGAGCGGGACGACAGACAAGAAGCAGTTCTTC. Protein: CASTSGTTDKKQFF.

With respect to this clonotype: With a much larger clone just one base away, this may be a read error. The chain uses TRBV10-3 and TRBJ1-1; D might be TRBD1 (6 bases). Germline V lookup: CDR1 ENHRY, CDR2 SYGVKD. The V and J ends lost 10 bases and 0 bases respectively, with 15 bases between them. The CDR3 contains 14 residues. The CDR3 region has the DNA TGTGCCACCTCACTGGGACAAATGAACACTGAAGCTTTCTTT. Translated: CATSLGQMNTEAFF.